This T cell receptor (beta chain) was identified during a study of T cell responses to AZD1222 COVID-19 vaccine. Study-level results: Recipients of AZD1222 seropositive at baseline numbered only 5 or 6.

Method: immunoSEQ multiplex PCR; TCRdb's copy keeps in-frame clones and lacks some. This table has around 140,000 clones, approximately 90% appearing once. To note about this clone: Its antigen is still unknown.

The sample here was peripheral blood, taken on day 0 of AZD1222 vaccination. This clonotype was obtained from an adult in good health.

CDR3 residues: CAISESPDNTEAFF. Here the CDR3 DNA reads TGTGCCATCAGTGAGTCCCCAGACAACACTGAAGCTTTCTTT. The chain couples TRBV10-3 to TRBJ1-1; no definite D call. There are 14 residues in the CDR3. V was trimmed by 0 bases and J by 2 bases, leaving 7 bases between them. Germline V gives CDR1 ENHRY, CDR2 SYGVKD.